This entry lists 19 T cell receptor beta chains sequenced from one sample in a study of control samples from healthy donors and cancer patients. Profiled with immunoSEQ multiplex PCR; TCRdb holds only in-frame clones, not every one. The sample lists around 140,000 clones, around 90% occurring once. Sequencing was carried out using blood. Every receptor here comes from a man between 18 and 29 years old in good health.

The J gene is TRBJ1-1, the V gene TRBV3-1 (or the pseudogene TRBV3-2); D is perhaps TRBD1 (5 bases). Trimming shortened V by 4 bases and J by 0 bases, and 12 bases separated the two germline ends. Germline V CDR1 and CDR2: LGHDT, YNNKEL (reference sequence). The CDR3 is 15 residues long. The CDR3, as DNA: TGTGCCAGCAGCCCCAGGGCTTTCATGAACACTGAAGCTTTCTTT. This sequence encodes CASSPRAFMNTEAFF.

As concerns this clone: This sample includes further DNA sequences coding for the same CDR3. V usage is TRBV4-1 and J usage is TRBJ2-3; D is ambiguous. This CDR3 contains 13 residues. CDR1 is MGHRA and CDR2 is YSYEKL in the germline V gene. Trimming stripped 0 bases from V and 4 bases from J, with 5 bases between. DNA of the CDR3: TGCGCCAGCAGCCAAGAGGCCCCAGATACGCAGTATTTT. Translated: CASSQEAPDTQYF.

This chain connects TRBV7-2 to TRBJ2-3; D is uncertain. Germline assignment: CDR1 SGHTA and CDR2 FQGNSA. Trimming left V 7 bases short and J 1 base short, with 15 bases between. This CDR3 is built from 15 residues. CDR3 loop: CASTRISEGTDTQYF. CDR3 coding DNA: TGTGCCAGCACCCGTATTTCCGAGGGCACAGATACGCAGTATTTT.

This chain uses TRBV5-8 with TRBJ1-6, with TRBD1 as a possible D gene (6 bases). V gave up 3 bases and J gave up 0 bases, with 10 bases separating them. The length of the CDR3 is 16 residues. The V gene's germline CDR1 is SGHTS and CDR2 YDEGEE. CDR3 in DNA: TGTGCCAGCAGCTATACAGGGAGCTCCTATAATTCACCCCTCCACTTT. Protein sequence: CASSYTGSSYNSPLHF.

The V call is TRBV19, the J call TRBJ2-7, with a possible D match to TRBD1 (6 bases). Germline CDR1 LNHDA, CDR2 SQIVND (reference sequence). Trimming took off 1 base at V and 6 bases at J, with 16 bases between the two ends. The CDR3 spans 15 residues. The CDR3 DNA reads TGTGCCAGTAGTATAGGGAGGACAGATCGCGGCGAGCAGTACTTC. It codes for CASSIGRTDRGEQYF.

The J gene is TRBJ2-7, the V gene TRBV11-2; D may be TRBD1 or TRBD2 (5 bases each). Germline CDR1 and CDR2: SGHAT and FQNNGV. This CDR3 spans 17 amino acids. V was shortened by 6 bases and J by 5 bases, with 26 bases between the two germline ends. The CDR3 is CASRSLSWDGLRNEQYF. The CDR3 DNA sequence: TGTGCCAGCAGAAGCCTTTCGTGGGACGGATTAAGGAACGAGCAGTACTTC. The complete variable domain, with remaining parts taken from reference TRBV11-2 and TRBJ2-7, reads EAGVAQSPRYKIIEKRQSVAFWCNPISGHATLYWYQQILGQGPKLLIQFQNNGVVDDSQLPKDRFSAERLKGVDSTLKIQPAKLEDSAVYLCASRSLSWDGLRNEQYFGPGTRLTVT.

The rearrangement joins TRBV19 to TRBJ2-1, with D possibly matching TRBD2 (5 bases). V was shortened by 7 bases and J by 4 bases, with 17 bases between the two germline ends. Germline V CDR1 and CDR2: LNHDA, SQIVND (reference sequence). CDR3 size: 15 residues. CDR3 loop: CASTLNPSGYNEQFF. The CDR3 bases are TGTGCCAGTACCCTTAACCCATCGGGGTACAATGAGCAGTTCTTC.

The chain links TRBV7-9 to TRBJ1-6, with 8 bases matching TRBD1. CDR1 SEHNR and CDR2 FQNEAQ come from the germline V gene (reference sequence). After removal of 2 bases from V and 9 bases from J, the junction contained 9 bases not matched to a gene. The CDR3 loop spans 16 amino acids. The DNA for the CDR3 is TGTGCCAGCAGCTTATGGGTCGGACAGGGCAGTTCACCCCTCCACTTT. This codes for CASSLWVGQGSSPLHF. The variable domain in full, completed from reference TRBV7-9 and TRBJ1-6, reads DTGVSQNPRHKITKRGQNVTFRCDPISEHNRLYWYRQTLGQGPEFLTYFQNEAQLEKSRLLSDRFSAERPKGSFSTLEIQRTEQGDSAMYLCASSLWVGQGSSPLHFGNGTRLTVT.

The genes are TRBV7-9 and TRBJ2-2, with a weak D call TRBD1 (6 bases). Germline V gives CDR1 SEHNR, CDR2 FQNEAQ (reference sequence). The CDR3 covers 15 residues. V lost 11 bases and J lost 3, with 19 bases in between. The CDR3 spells CAGQDRTYDTGELFF. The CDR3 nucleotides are TGTGCCGGCCAAGACAGGACCTACGACACCGGGGAGCTGTTTTTT.

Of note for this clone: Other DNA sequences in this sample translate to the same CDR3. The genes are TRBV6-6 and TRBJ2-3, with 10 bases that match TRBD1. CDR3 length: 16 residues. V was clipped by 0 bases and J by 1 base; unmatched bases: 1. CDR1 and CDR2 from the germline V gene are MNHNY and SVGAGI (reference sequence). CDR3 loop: CASSYSGTGGTDTQYF. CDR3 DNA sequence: TGTGCCAGCAGTTACTCCGGGACAGGGGGCACAGATACGCAGTATTTT.

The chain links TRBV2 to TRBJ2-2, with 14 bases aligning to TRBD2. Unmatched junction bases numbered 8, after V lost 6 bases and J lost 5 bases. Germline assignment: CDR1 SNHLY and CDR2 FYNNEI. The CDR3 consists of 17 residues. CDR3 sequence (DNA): TGTGCCAGCAGAGAGACTAGCGGGGGGGCCGTAACCGGGGAGCTGTTTTTT. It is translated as CASRETSGGAVTGELFF.

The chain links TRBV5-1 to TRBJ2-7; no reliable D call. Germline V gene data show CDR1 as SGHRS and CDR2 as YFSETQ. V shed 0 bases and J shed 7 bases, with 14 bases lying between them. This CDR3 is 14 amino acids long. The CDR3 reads CASSLAGSGDEQYF. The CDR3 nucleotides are TGCGCCAGCAGCTTGGCCGGGTCGGGTGATGAGCAGTACTTC. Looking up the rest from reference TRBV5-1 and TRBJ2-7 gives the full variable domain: KAGVTQTPRYLIKTRGQQVTLSCSPISGHRSVSWYQQTPGQGLQFLFEYFSETQRNKGNFPGRFSGRQFSNSRSEMNVSTLELGDSALYLCASSLAGSGDEQYFGPGTRLTVT.

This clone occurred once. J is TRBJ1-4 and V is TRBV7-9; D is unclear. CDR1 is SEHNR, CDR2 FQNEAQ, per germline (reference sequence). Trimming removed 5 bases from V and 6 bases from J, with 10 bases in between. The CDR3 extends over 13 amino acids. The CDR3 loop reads CASSPKTDEKLFF. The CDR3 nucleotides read TGTGCCAGCAGCCCGAAGACTGATGAAAAACTGTTTTTT. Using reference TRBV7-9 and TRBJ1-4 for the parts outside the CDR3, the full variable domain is DTGVSQNPRHKITKRGQNVTFRCDPISEHNRLYWYRQTLGQGPEFLTYFQNEAQLEKSRLLSDRFSAERPKGSFSTLEIQRTEQGDSAMYLCASSPKTDEKLFFGSGTQLSVL.

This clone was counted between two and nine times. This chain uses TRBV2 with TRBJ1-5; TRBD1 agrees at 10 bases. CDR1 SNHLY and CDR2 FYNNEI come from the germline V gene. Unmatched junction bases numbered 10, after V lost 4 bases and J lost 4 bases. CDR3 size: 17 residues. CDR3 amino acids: CASSGWGQGPGNQPQHF. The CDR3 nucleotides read TGTGCCAGCAGTGGATGGGGACAGGGGCCGGGAAATCAGCCCCAGCATTTT.

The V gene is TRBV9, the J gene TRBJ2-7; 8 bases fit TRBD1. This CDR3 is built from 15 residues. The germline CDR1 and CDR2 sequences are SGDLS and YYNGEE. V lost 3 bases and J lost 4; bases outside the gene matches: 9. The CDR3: CASSASGTGFYEQYF. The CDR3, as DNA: TGTGCCAGCAGCGCGTCCGGGACAGGTTTTTACGAGCAGTACTTC.

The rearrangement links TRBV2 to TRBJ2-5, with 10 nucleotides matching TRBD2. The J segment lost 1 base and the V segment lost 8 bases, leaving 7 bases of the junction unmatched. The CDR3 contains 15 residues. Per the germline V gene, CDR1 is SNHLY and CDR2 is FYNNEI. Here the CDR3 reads CASRMIAGGQETQYF. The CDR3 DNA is TGTGCCAGCCGAATGATAGCGGGGGGCCAAGAGACCCAGTACTTC.

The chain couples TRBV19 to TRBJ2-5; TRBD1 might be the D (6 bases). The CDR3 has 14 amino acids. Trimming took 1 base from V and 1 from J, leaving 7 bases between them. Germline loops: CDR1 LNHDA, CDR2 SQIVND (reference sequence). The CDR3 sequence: CASSIGGLQETQYF. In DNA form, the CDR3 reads TGTGCCAGTAGTATAGGGGGGCTCCAAGAGACCCAGTACTTC.

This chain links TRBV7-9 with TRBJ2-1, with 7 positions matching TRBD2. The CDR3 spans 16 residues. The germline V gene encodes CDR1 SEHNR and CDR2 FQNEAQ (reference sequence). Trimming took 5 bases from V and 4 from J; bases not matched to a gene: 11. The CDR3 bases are TGTGCCAGCAGCCTGGGGAGTCTAGCGGCGTACAATGAGCAGTTCTTC. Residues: CASSLGSLAAYNEQFF.

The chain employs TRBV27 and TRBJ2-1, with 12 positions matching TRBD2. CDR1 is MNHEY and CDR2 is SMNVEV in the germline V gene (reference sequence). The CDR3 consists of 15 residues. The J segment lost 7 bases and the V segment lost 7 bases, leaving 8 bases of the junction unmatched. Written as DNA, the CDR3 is TGTGCCAGCACCAAACTAGCGGGGGGTGGGAATGAGCAGTTCTTC. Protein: CASTKLAGGGNEQFF.